This TCR beta chain was identified during a study of blood T cell repertoires in COVID-19. Profiled with immunoSEQ multiplex PCR; TCRdb holds only in-frame clones, not every one. The sample lists around 300,000 clones; nearly 90% were seen once. In germline, CDR1 is SGHTA, CDR2 FQGNSA. Trimming left V 1 base short and J 4 bases short, with 19 bases between. The CDR3 consists of 17 residues. Participant ages covered about 18 to 90 years across 20 to 25 US areas. The chain is built from TRBV7-2 and TRBJ1-2, with a possible D match to TRBD1 (6 bases). This sequence originates from a woman under 30 with acute COVID-19. The source material was PBMCs or T cells enriched from blood (not recorded which). CDR3 in DNA: TGTGCCAGCAGCTTAGGCGTACAGGGTAGGGTAGGCTATGGCTACACCTTC. Translated, it gives CASSLGVQGRVGYGYTF.